This T cell receptor beta chain comes out of a study of shared clonotypes between healthy human individuals. Findings and caveats of the study: Exclusively blood specimens were collected; tissue repertoires likely differ. With several donors compared, 4.5% to 6.5% of naive CD4 clonotypes were shared. Represented genetic and exposure-history diversity was restricted by having few donors. The study found lower generation probabilities in non-shared clonotypes than in those shared by all four donors.

This clone has more than one count but fewer than ten. No antigen is known for it. Produced via immunoSEQ multiplex PCR; TCRdb's table is partial and in-frame only. The sample includes 2 million to 2.5 million clones, almost 96% of them seen just once. This TCR came from a young man in good health. The sequenced sample consisted of naive CD4+ T cells sorted from blood. Subset noted: CD45RA+ positively selected.

The CDR3 loop reads CAWGDRRLGNQPQHF. CDR3 sequence (DNA): TGTGCCTGGGGGGACAGGCGCTTGGGCAATCAGCCCCAGCATTTT. V and J are TRBV30 and TRBJ1-5; TRBD1 agrees at 8 bases. The CDR3 totals 15 residues. Germline trimming cut 5 bases from V and 2 bases from J; bases unmatched to any gene: 8. CDR1 and CDR2 (germline): GTSNPN, SVGIG (reference sequence).